This record looks at one T cell receptor (beta chain) sequence and its context. The junction had 10 bases not matched to a gene; V was cut back by 0 bases and J by 5 bases. Germline CDR1 and CDR2: SGDLS and YYNGEE. This CDR3 contains 16 residues. These data originate in a study of blood T cell repertoires in COVID-19. Whole-study context: Italy, Spain and the United States were the sources of the convalescent and acute COVID-19 samples. T cells, B-cell-depleted T cells, or PBMCs provided the cDNA or gDNA that served as material.

Sequenced by immunoSEQ multiplex PCR; TCRdb stores in-frame clones only, minus some. The sample records 180,000 or so clones, over 80% being singletons. The receptor's source is a woman aged 60-70 years who had recovered from COVID-19. Material: PBMCs or T cells enriched from blood (not recorded which). The chain uses TRBV9 and TRBJ1-2; TRBD1 matches 7 bases. The CDR3 spells CASSVEETGSPYGYTF. The CDR3, as DNA: TGTGCCAGCAGCGTAGAGGAGACAGGGTCTCCGTATGGCTACACCTTC.